A single count supports the clone carrying this TCR beta chain. Its cognate antigen is unknown. The CDR3 consists of 16 residues. Germline CDR1 MGHRA, CDR2 YSYEKL. J was trimmed by 9 bases and V by 0 bases; bases with no gene match: 10. This sample is part of a study of cytomegalovirus exposure and HLA in healthy donors. Points from the study as a whole: In a later analysis, TCR beta V- and J-gene trimming was associated with a missense DCLRE1C variant. Upon later analysis, TCR association rates were observed to vary by HLA locus, being highest for DRB1 and lowest for HLA-C. Researchers reportedly found TCR beta sequences accurately predicted most subjects' HLA-A and HLA-B alleles.

A multiplex PCR was run with 60 Vbeta primers and 13 Jbeta primers. Assay used: immunoSEQ multiplex PCR; TCRdb lists only in-frame clones, some missing. The data show around 160,000 clones, 65% to 70% seen once. There were likely unrecorded immune exposures, though donors were nominally healthy when sampled. The chain uses TRBV4-1 and TRBJ2-1; 8 bases fit TRBD2. The sample was PBMCs. The sequence came from a woman between 18 and 30 years old in good health and CMV-seropositive. The CDR3 DNA follows: TGCGCCAGCAGCCAAGAGGCAAGCGGGGGTGCTCGTGAGCAGTTCTTC. Encoded protein: CASSQEASGGAREQFF.